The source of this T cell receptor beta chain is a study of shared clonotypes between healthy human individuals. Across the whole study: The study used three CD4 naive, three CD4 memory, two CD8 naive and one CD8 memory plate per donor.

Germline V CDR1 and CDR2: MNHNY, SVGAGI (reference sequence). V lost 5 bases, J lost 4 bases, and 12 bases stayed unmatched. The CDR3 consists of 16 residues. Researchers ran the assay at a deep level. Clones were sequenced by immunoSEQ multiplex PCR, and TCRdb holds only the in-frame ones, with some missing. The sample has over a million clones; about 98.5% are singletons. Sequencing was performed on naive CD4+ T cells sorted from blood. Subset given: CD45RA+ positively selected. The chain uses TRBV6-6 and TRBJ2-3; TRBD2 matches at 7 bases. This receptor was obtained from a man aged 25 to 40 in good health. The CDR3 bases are TGTGCCAGCAGTCCCCCGGGGGGTCACGGAGCAGATACGCAGTATTTT. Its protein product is CASSPPGGHGADTQYF.